The 14 T cell receptor beta chains below come from one sample, sequenced in a study of T cell responses to AZD1222 COVID-19 vaccine. Clones were read by immunoSEQ multiplex PCR, and TCRdb kept only the in-frame ones, dropping some. The data hold approximately 140,000 clones, with about 92% observed a single time. This specimen was peripheral blood, taken 28 days after the second AZD1222 dose. All receptors come from an adult who received the AZD1222 COVID-19 vaccine.

The chain uses TRBV10-1 and TRBJ1-3; a weak D match, TRBD1 (5 bases). The CDR3 has 14 residues. Trimming removed 0 bases at V and 4 bases at J, with 7 bases between. Germline V gives CDR1 WNHNN, CDR2 SYGVQD (reference sequence). The CDR3 here is CASSESGGGNTIYF. CDR3 nucleotides: TGCGCCAGCAGTGAGTCCGGGGGAGGAAACACCATATATTTT.

This sequence joins TRBV11-3 and TRBJ2-1; TRBD2 is a possible D gene (5 bases). V lost 8 bases, J lost 1 base, and 18 bases lay in between. Germline assignment: CDR1 SGHNT and CDR2 YENEEA. This CDR3 is 16 amino acids long. The CDR3 bases are TGTGCCAGCGTAGTAGGAGGAATAGGGTCCTACAATGAGCAGTTCTTC. Residues: CASVVGGIGSYNEQFF.

This clone turned up a few times. This sequence joins TRBV30 and TRBJ1-2; D not certain. Germline values: CDR1 GTSNPN, CDR2 SVGIG (reference sequence). CDR3 length equals 14 residues. V lost 2 bases to trimming and J lost 3 bases, with 13 bases between them. CDR3 residues: CAWSRRLRDYGYTF. In DNA form, the CDR3 reads TGTGCCTGGAGTCGTAGGCTGAGGGACTATGGCTACACCTTC.

This clone was detected once. The genes are TRBV3-1 (or the pseudogene TRBV3-2) and TRBJ1-4, with TRBD1 matching 11 bases. Germline CDR1 LGHDT, CDR2 YNNKEL (reference sequence). This CDR3 is built from 18 residues. Trimming cost V 4 bases and J 1 base; bases outside gene matches: 8. CDR3 amino acids: CASSPGQGAHLTNEKLFF. The CDR3 nucleotides read TGTGCCAGCAGCCCAGGACAGGGGGCCCATTTAACTAATGAAAAACTGTTTTTT.

The DNA for the CDR3 is TGTGCCAGCAGGGACGAGGCCTACGAGCAGTACTTC. Amino acids: CASRDEAYEQYF. The genes are TRBV28 and TRBJ2-7; D ambiguous. Trimming shortened V by 6 bases and J by 2 bases, and 8 bases separated the two germline ends. The CDR3 runs 12 residues. The germline CDR1 and CDR2 sequences are MDHEN and SYDVKM.

This chain uses TRBV11-3 with TRBJ2-1, with 8 bases aligning to TRBD2. Per germline, CDR1 SGHNT and CDR2 YENEEA. V shed 2 bases, J shed 8 bases, and the junction held 11 bases outside the gene matches. This CDR3 contains 16 residues. This CDR3 is CASSLLGLGAGDEQFF. CDR3 sequence (DNA): TGTGCCAGCAGCTTACTGGGACTAGGAGCTGGCGATGAGCAGTTCTTC.

V gene TRBV14 combines with J gene TRBJ2-1; 7 bases are shared with TRBD1. Unmatched junction bases numbered 6, after V lost 5 bases and J lost 2 bases. The germline V gene encodes CDR1 SGHDN and CDR2 FVKESK. CDR3 length: 15 amino acids. The CDR3 here is CASSATGFPYNEQFF. Here the CDR3 DNA reads TGTGCCAGCAGCGCGACAGGGTTCCCCTACAATGAGCAGTTCTTC.

V usage is TRBV6-2 or TRBV6-3 and J usage is TRBJ2-7; 13 positions agree with TRBD2. The trim removed 6 bases at V and 2 bases at J, leaving 4 bases unmatched. Per the germline V gene, CDR1 is MNHEY and CDR2 is SVGEGT. The CDR3 is made up of 15 amino acids. CDR3 sequence (DNA): TGTGCCAGCAGCCTCGGACTAGCGGGAGCCTACGAGCAGTACTTC. Its protein is CASSLGLAGAYEQYF.

This chain links TRBV19 with TRBJ2-1; D may be TRBD1 (5 bases). Germline values: CDR1 LNHDA, CDR2 SQIVND (reference sequence). V dropped 3 bases and J dropped 4 bases, with 19 bases sitting between them. This CDR3 has 17 residues. CDR3 protein: CASSILLDSASYNEQFF. The CDR3 bases are TGTGCCAGTAGTATTCTCCTAGACAGCGCGTCTTACAATGAGCAGTTCTTC.

The genes are TRBV29-1 and TRBJ2-5; D gene uncertain. Per the germline V gene, CDR1 is SQVTM and CDR2 is ANQGSEA. The V gene lost 7 bases and the J gene lost 1 base, with 13 bases spanning the gap. The CDR3 has 13 residues. CDR3 residues: CSGNSGSQETQYF. The CDR3 DNA sequence: TGCAGCGGTAATTCCGGGTCCCAAGAGACCCAGTACTTC.

The V call is TRBV6-1, the J call TRBJ1-5, with 10 nucleotides matching TRBD1. Germline V gene data show CDR1 as MNHNS and CDR2 as SASEGT. This CDR3 is built from 17 residues. The J segment lost 5 bases and the V segment lost 1 base, leaving 8 bases of the junction unmatched. The CDR3 here is CASSEGDWGTGDQPQHF. The CDR3 DNA sequence: TGTGCCAGCAGTGAAGGTGATTGGGGGACAGGGGATCAGCCCCAGCATTTT.

The V gene is TRBV10-2, the J gene TRBJ1-2, with unresolved D. CDR3 length: 13 residues. The V gene lost 9 bases and the J gene lost 2 bases, with 13 bases spanning the gap. Per germline, CDR1 WSHSY and CDR2 SAAADI. The CDR3 coding sequence is TGCGCCAGTGACGCAGGAGACAACTATGGCTACACCTTC. As protein: CASDAGDNYGYTF.

The chain employs TRBV27 and TRBJ1-5, with TRBD1 matching 8 bases. The germline CDR1 and CDR2 sequences are MNHEY and SMNVEV (reference sequence). With V trimmed by 6 bases and J by 0 bases, 7 bases remained unmatched. The CDR3 is 16 residues long. CDR3 nucleotide sequence: TGTGCCAGCAGAACAGGGGGAGAAAATAGCAATCAGCCCCAGCATTTT. This codes for CASRTGGENSNQPQHF.

The gene calls are TRBV18 and TRBJ1-1, with a weak D call TRBD1 (5 bases). Looked up from germline, CDR1 is KGHSH and CDR2 is LQKENI. V gave up 5 bases and J gave up 1 base, with 8 bases separating them. This CDR3 comprises 13 residues. The CDR3 nucleotides read TGTGCCAGCTCAGGACAACCGAACACTGAAGCTTTCTTT. It yields the protein CASSGQPNTEAFF.